This passage covers 30 T cell receptor beta chains from one sample sequenced in a study of beta chain features in type 1 diabetes. The isolated RNA, all of it, was reverse transcribed, so expressed TCRB transcripts were what got sequenced. Only in-frame clones appear in the TCRdb table, and some are missing; sequencing was by immunoSEQ multiplex PCR. The repertoire consists of around 250,000 clones, with 25% to 30% occurring once and the leading ten covering approximately 4%. The source material was central memory CD4+ T cells from blood. These receptors came from a man between 25 and 39 years old in good health.

This clone has more than one count but fewer than ten. This CDR3 reads CAWSVGGTAANYGYTF. The CDR3 nucleotides are TGTGCCTGGAGCGTCGGTGGGACCGCAGCTAACTATGGCTACACCTTC. This sequence joins TRBV30 and TRBJ1-2; D may be TRBD1 (5 bases). Germline CDR1 is GTSNPN and CDR2 is SVGIG (reference sequence). V lost 3 bases and J 0 bases, leaving 17 bases between the germline ends. There are 16 residues in the CDR3.

The chain couples TRBV7-9 to TRBJ2-1; 8 bases fit TRBD1. This CDR3 comprises 16 residues. V lost 0 bases to trimming and J lost 4 bases; unmatched junction nucleotides: 5. Germline V lookup: CDR1 SEHNR, CDR2 FQNEAQ (reference sequence). CDR3 sequence: CASSLARTGLYNEQFF. DNA for the CDR3: TGTGCCAGCAGCTTAGCCCGGACAGGGCTTTACAATGAGCAGTTCTTC.

This clone occurred a few times. The chain links TRBV25-1 to TRBJ2-1; D is perhaps TRBD2 (6 bases). V lost 6 bases, J lost 0 bases, and 9 bases lay in between. The CDR3 is 14 amino acids. CDR1 is MGHDK and CDR2 is SYGVNS in the germline V gene. The CDR3 loop is CASRGRSSYNEQFF. CDR3 in DNA: TGTGCCAGCAGGGGGAGGTCCTCCTACAATGAGCAGTTCTTC.

The sample holds a few counts of this clone. The same CDR3 arises from other DNA sequences in this sample as well. This chain uses TRBV7-2 with TRBJ2-5; D gene ambiguous. Germline CDR1 SGHTA, CDR2 FQGNSA. This CDR3 spans 13 amino acids. V shed 4 bases and J shed 4 bases, with 10 bases lying between them. CDR3 region: CASSSPWGETQYF. Here the CDR3 DNA reads TGTGCCAGCAGCTCCCCGTGGGGAGAGACCCAGTACTTC.

CDR3 in amino acids: CASSLGLLSHGYTF. DNA of the CDR3: TGTGCCAGCAGCTTAGGCCTGTTGAGTCATGGCTACACCTTC. The V call is TRBV13, the J call TRBJ1-2; no definite D call. The CDR3 is 14 amino acids. V was clipped by 0 bases and J by 6 bases, with 11 bases between them. The germline CDR1 and CDR2 sequences are PRHDT and FYEKMQ (reference sequence).

The chain employs TRBV4-1 and TRBJ2-4, with TRBD2 as a possible D gene (5 bases). This CDR3 has 15 amino acids. Trimming removed 0 bases at V and 0 bases at J, with 6 bases between. Germline lookup yields CDR1 MGHRA and CDR2 YSYEKL. Here the CDR3 reads CASSQEGVAKNIQYF. The CDR3 DNA reads TGCGCCAGCAGCCAAGAGGGAGTAGCCAAAAACATTCAGTACTTC.

This rearrangement joins TRBV25-1 to TRBJ2-7; D possibly uses TRBD1 or TRBD2 (5 bases each). CDR1 is MGHDK, CDR2 SYGVNS, per germline. V was cut by 8 bases and J by 2 bases, with 10 bases left in between. The CDR3 is made up of 12 amino acids. The CDR3 sequence is CASGDGTYEQYF. The CDR3 nucleotides read TGTGCCAGCGGGGACGGTACCTACGAGCAGTACTTC.

This clone showed up many times. This chain connects TRBV7-2 to TRBJ2-1, with TRBD2 as a possible D gene (5 bases). Trimming shortened V by 6 bases and J by 9 bases, and 12 bases separated the two germline ends. CDR3 length equals 12 residues. CDR1 and CDR2 (germline): SGHTA, FQGNSA. CDR3 sequence (DNA): TGTGCCAGCAGGAGGGAGACAAGTGAGCAGTTCTTC. Translated: CASRRETSEQFF.

The chain has TRBV28 and TRBJ1-2; D remains unclear. The V end was cut by 8 bases, the J end by 6 bases, with 16 bases between. The CDR3 contains 13 residues. CDR1 is MDHEN, CDR2 SYDVKM, per germline. This chain's CDR3 is CASEARRVNGYTF. Here the CDR3 DNA reads TGTGCCAGCGAAGCGAGAAGAGTGAATGGCTACACCTTC.

This sequence joins TRBV28 and TRBJ2-7; 10 bases are shared with TRBD2. V lost 6 bases and J lost 2; bases outside the gene matches: 7. The CDR3 is made up of 15 amino acids. The germline V gene encodes CDR1 MDHEN and CDR2 SYDVKM. The CDR3 here is CASRGSGRPTYEQYF. In DNA form, the CDR3 reads TGTGCCAGCAGGGGTAGCGGGAGGCCGACCTACGAGCAGTACTTC.

The chain is built from TRBV5-1 and TRBJ2-1; the match to TRBD1 covers 8 bases. Germline lookup yields CDR1 SGHRS and CDR2 YFSETQ. CDR3 length: 15 residues. The V gene end was trimmed by 2 bases and the J gene end by 7 bases; junction bases not matched to a gene: 8. The CDR3 reads CASSFGDRGGNEQFF. The CDR3 coding sequence is TGCGCCAGCAGCTTCGGTGACAGGGGTGGTAATGAGCAGTTCTTC. The complete variable domain, with remaining parts taken from reference TRBV5-1 and TRBJ2-1, reads KAGVTQTPRYLIKTRGQQVTLSCSPISGHRSVSWYQQTPGQGLQFLFEYFSETQRNKGNFPGRFSGRQFSNSRSEMNVSTLELGDSALYLCASSFGDRGGNEQFFGPGTRLTVL.

Written as DNA, the CDR3 is TGTGCCAGCGGGGCAGGGGTATACGAGCAGTACTTC. This translates into CASGAGVYEQYF. The chain joins TRBV6-5 to TRBJ2-7; tentatively, D is TRBD1 (6 bases). The V end was cut by 8 bases, the J end by 4 bases, with 12 bases between. Germline V gene data show CDR1 as MNHEY and CDR2 as SVGAGI. The CDR3 extends over 12 amino acids.

This clone showed up many times. The chain joins TRBV7-2 to TRBJ2-7; tentatively, D is TRBD1 or TRBD2 (5 bases each). CDR3 length equals 12 residues. Trimming took 7 bases from V and 3 from J, leaving 10 bases between them. The germline CDR1 and CDR2 sequences are SGHTA and FQGNSA. CDR3 amino acids: CASNRDGYEQYF. CDR3 DNA sequence: TGTGCCAGCAACCGGGACGGCTACGAGCAGTACTTC.

CDR3 amino acids: CASSLVSGFEQFF. The CDR3 region has the DNA TGTGCCAGCAGCTTAGTTTCGGGGTTCGAACAGTTCTTC. This sequence joins TRBV11-2 and TRBJ2-1; TRBD2 is a possible D gene (5 bases). Per the germline V gene, CDR1 is SGHAT and CDR2 is FQNNGV. The CDR3 is made up of 13 amino acids. Trimming took 1 base from V and 13 from J, leaving 14 bases between them.

This clone was seen a few times. The genes are TRBV6-6 and TRBJ2-3; D unresolved. Per germline, CDR1 MNHNY and CDR2 SVGAGI (reference sequence). Trimming stripped 6 bases from V and 1 base from J, with 14 bases between. The CDR3 runs to 15 residues. The CDR3 bases are TGTGCCAGCAGCCCACCCTCCAGCGGCACAGATACGCAGTATTTT. Translated: CASSPPSSGTDTQYF.

This clone turned up a few times. The chain recombines TRBV9 with TRBJ2-5; 7 positions agree with TRBD2. This CDR3 is built from 15 residues. The germline V gene has CDR1 SGDLS and CDR2 YYNGEE. With 6 bases clipped from V and 3 bases from J, the junction kept 11 bases outside the gene matches. CDR3 residues: CASTMGGLAEETQYF. The CDR3 DNA follows: TGTGCCAGCACCATGGGTGGTCTAGCGGAAGAGACCCAGTACTTC.

The chain combines TRBV5-6 with TRBJ2-6; no definite D call. Germline loops: CDR1 SGHDT, CDR2 YYEEEE. Trimming removed 4 bases at V and 1 base at J, with 9 bases between. This CDR3 spans 15 amino acids. The CDR3 spells CASSAPTSGANVLTF. In DNA, the CDR3 is TGTGCCAGCAGCGCACCTACATCTGGGGCCAACGTCCTGACTTTC.

This clone was seen only a few times. For the CDR3, the DNA is TGTGCCTGGAGTGGGGGAACTAGTTCCAAAAACATTCAGTACTTC. This translates into CAWSGGTSSKNIQYF. The chain combines TRBV30 with TRBJ2-4, with D possibly matching TRBD2 (5 bases). The CDR3 loop spans 15 amino acids. Germline V lookup: CDR1 GTSNPN, CDR2 SVGIG (reference sequence). V lost 1 base, J lost 2 bases, and 12 bases lay in between.

The table lists this clone with a few counts. The V and J genes are TRBV5-6 and TRBJ2-2, with D perhaps TRBD1 or TRBD2 (5 bases each). The CDR3 has 14 residues. Germline CDR1 and CDR2: SGHDT and YYEEEE. Trimming took 4 bases from V and 6 from J, leaving 13 bases between them. In DNA form, the CDR3 reads TGTGCCAGCAGCCCACGAGGGGCTTCCGGGGAGCTGTTTTTT. Residues: CASSPRGASGELFF.

The genes are TRBV29-1 and TRBJ1-1, with D unclear. Germline V gene lookup returns CDR1 SQVTM and CDR2 ANQGSEA. The CDR3 is made up of 12 amino acids. V dropped 4 bases and J dropped 4 bases, with 10 bases sitting between them. Here the CDR3 DNA reads TGCAGCGTTGTTGGTCAGATCACTGAAGCTTTCTTT. Its protein product is CSVVGQITEAFF.

This clone occurred many times. The chain carries TRBV7-9 and TRBJ1-1; D perhaps matches TRBD1 (6 bases). CDR3 length equals 15 residues. V dropped 1 base and J dropped 7 bases, with 16 bases sitting between them. CDR1 and CDR2 from the germline V gene are SEHNR and FQNEAQ (reference sequence). CDR3 region: CASSLGTGGRSEAFF. DNA of the CDR3: TGTGCCAGCAGCTTAGGAACGGGGGGCAGGAGTGAAGCTTTCTTT.

This clone was seen a handful of times. This chain uses TRBV29-1 with TRBJ1-1; D gene unclear. Germline V gives CDR1 SQVTM, CDR2 ANQGSEA. Trimming took off 7 bases at V and 3 bases at J, with 15 bases between the two ends. The CDR3 loop spans 13 amino acids. The CDR3 spells CSAGVGLDTEAFF. The CDR3 DNA sequence: TGCAGCGCTGGGGTAGGGTTGGACACTGAAGCTTTCTTT. Full variable domain (rest looked up from reference TRBV29-1 and TRBJ1-1): SAVISQKPSRDICQRGTSLTIQCQVDSQVTMMFWYRQQPGQSLTLIATANQGSEATYESGFVIDKFPISRPNLTFSTLTVSNMSPEDSSIYLCSAGVGLDTEAFFGQGTRLTVV.

V gene TRBV15 combines with J gene TRBJ1-5; D ambiguous. Germline V gene sequence: CDR1 LNHNV, CDR2 YYDKDF (reference sequence). V lost 0 bases and J lost 7, with 4 bases in between. The CDR3 consists of 12 residues. CDR3 protein: CATSRDQQPQHF. The CDR3 coding sequence is TGTGCCACCAGCAGAGATCAACAGCCCCAGCATTTT. The whole variable domain, remainder taken from reference TRBV15 and TRBJ1-5, is DAMVIQNPRYQVTQFGKPVTLSCSQTLNHNVMYWYQQKSSQAPKLLFHYYDKDFNNEADTPDNFQSRRPNTSFCFLDIRSPGLGDTAMYLCATSRDQQPQHFGDGTRLSIL.

This clone was counted between two and nine times. This rearrangement joins TRBV5-1 to TRBJ2-5, with D perhaps given as TRBD1 or TRBD2 (6 bases each). This CDR3 comprises 13 residues. Germline lookup yields CDR1 SGHRS and CDR2 YFSETQ. The ends were cut back, 4 bases at V and 5 bases at J, with 12 bases in the middle. The DNA for the CDR3 is TGCGCCAGCAGCCCGGGGGACATGGAGACCCAGTACTTC. It translates to CASSPGDMETQYF.

J is TRBJ2-7 and V is TRBV7-2, with TRBD2 matching over 10 bases. V lost 5 bases to trimming and J lost 5 bases; unmatched junction nucleotides: 18. Germline-derived CDR1 and CDR2 are SGHTA and FQGNSA. The CDR3 length is 18 residues. CDR3 region: CASSPDRPLAGAEDEQYF. CDR3 bases: TGTGCCAGCAGCCCCGACCGGCCGCTAGCGGGGGCCGAGGACGAGCAGTACTTC.

This clone came up a few times. The DNA for the CDR3 is TGTGCCAGCAGTGGGGACGGATTGAACACTGAAGCTTTCTTT. It specifies CASSGDGLNTEAFF. This chain connects TRBV2 to TRBJ1-1; perhaps TRBD1 as D (5 bases). The CDR3 loop spans 14 amino acids. Between the trimmed V and J ends, which lost 4 bases and 0 bases, there was a span of 9 bases. CDR1 and CDR2 (germline): SNHLY, FYNNEI.

This chain connects TRBV7-2 to TRBJ2-5; 7 bases align to TRBD2. The DNA end favors TRBJ2-7, so the J call may be wrong. This CDR3 has 13 amino acids. Germline V gene data show CDR1 as SGHTA and CDR2 as FQGNSA. The CDR3 coding sequence is TGTGCCAGCAGCCGTCTAGCGGTCTACGAGCAGTACTTC. Translating it yields CASSRLAVYEQYF.

This clone was observed a few times. Written as DNA, the CDR3 is TGCAGCGCTGCGACTAGCGCAGAGACCCAGTACTTC. This encodes CSAATSAETQYF. The gene calls are TRBV29-1 and TRBJ2-5; TRBD2 matches 8 bases. The V gene end was trimmed by 7 bases and the J gene end by 4 bases; junction bases not matched to a gene: 5. Germline V gene data show CDR1 as SQVTM and CDR2 as ANQGSEA. This CDR3 spans 12 amino acids. The whole variable domain, filled in from reference TRBV29-1 and TRBJ2-5, reads SAVISQKPSRDICQRGTSLTIQCQVDSQVTMMFWYRQQPGQSLTLIATANQGSEATYESGFVIDKFPISRPNLTFSTLTVSNMSPEDSSIYLCSAATSAETQYFGPGTRLLVL.

This chain connects TRBV28 to TRBJ2-2; D possibly corresponds to TRBD1 (5 bases). V was clipped by 5 bases and J by 6 bases, with 10 bases between them. The V gene's germline CDR1 is MDHEN and CDR2 SYDVKM. The CDR3 is made up of 13 amino acids. The CDR3 loop reads CASSQQVPGELFF. CDR3 DNA sequence: TGTGCCAGCAGTCAACAGGTACCCGGGGAGCTGTTTTTT.

A few counts support this clone. Other DNA sequences within the sample encode an identical CDR3. The chain joins TRBV2 to TRBJ2-5; D may be TRBD1 (6 bases). V shed 5 bases and J shed 2 bases, with 9 bases lying between them. The CDR3 runs to 13 residues. CDR1 is SNHLY and CDR2 is FYNNEI in the germline V gene. CDR3 sequence reads: CASSRTEQETQYF. For the CDR3, the DNA is TGTGCCAGCAGTCGGACAGAACAAGAGACCCAGTACTTC.